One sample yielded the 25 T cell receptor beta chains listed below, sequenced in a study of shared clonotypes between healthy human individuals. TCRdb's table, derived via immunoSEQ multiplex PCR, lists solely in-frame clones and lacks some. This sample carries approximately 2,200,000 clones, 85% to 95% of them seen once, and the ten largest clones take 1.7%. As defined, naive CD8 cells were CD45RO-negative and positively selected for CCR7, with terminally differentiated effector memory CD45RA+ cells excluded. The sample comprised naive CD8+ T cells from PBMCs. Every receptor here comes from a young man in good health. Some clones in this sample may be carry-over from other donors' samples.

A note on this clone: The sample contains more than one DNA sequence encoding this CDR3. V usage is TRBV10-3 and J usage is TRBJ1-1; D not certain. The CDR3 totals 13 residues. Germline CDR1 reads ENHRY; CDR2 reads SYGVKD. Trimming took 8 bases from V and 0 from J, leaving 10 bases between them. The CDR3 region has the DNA TGTGCCATCGGTACCGGTCTGAACACTGAAGCTTTCTTT. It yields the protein CAIGTGLNTEAFF.

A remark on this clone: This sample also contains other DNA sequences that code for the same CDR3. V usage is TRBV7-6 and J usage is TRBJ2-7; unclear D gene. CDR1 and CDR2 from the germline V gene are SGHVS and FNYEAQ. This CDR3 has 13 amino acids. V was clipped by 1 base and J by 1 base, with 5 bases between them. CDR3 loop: CASSLGDSYEQYF. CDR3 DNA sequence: TGTGCCAGCAGCTTAGGGGATTCCTACGAGCAGTACTTC.

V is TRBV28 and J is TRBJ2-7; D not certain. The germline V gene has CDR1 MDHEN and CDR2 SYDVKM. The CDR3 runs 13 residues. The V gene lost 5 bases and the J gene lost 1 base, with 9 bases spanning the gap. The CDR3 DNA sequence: TGTGCCAGCAGTGATGTGGGATCCTACGAGCAGTACTTC. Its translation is CASSDVGSYEQYF.

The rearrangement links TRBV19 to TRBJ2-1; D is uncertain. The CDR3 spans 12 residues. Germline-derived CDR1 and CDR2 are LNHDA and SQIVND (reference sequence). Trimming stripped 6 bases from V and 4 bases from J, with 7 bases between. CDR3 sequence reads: CASSTEYNEQFF. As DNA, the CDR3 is TGTGCCAGTAGCACAGAGTACAATGAGCAGTTCTTC. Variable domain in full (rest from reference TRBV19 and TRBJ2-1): DGGITQSPKYLFRKEGQNVTLSCEQNLNHDAMYWYRQDPGQGLRLIYYSQIVNDFQKGDIAEGYSVSREKKESFPLTVTSAQKNPTAFYLCASSTEYNEQFFGPGTRLTVL.

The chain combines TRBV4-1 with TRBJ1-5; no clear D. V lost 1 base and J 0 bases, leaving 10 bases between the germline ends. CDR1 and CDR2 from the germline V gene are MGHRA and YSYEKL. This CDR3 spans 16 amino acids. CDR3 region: CASSQGPQVSNQPQHF. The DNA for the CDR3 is TGCGCCAGCAGCCAAGGACCTCAGGTTAGCAATCAGCCCCAGCATTTT.

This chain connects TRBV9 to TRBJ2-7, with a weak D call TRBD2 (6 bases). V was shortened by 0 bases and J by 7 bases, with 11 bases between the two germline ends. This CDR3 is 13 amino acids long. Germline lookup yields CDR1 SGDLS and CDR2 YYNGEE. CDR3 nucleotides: TGTGCCAGCAGCGTAGGGCCGGGGGAAGAGCAGTACTTC. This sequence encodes CASSVGPGEEQYF.

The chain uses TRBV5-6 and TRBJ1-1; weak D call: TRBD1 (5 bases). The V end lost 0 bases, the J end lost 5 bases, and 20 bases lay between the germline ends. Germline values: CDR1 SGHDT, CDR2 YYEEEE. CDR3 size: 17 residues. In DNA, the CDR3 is TGTGCCAGCAGCTTGGGGACCAGTGGGGCGGGTCGGACTGAAGCTTTCTTT. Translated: CASSLGTSGAGRTEAFF.

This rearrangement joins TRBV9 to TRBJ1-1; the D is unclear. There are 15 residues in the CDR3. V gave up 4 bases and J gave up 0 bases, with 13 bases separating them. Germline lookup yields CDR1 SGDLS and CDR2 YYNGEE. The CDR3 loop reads CASSPRGNMNTEAFF. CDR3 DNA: TGTGCCAGCAGCCCGAGAGGGAATATGAACACTGAAGCTTTCTTT.

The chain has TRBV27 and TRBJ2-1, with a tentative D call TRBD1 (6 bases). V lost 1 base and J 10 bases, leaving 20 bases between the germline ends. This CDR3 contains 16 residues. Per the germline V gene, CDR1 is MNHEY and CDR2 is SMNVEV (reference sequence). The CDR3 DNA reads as TGTGCCAGCAGTTTATTTCGAGGACAGTTTCTCGAGGAGCAGTTCTTC. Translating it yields CASSLFRGQFLEEQFF.

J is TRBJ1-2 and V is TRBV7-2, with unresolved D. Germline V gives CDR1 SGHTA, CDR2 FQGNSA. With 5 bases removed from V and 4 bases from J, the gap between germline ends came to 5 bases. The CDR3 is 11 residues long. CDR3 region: CASSPRYGYTF. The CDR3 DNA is TGTGCCAGCAGCCCTCGCTATGGCTACACCTTC.

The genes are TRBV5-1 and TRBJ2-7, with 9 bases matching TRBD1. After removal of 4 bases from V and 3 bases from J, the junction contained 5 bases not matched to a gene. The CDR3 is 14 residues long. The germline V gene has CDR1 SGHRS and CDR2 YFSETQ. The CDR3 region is CASSQGTGYYEQYF. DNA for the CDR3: TGCGCCAGCAGCCAAGGGACAGGGTACTACGAGCAGTACTTC. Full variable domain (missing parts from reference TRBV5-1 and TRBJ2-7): KAGVTQTPRYLIKTRGQQVTLSCSPISGHRSVSWYQQTPGQGLQFLFEYFSETQRNKGNFPGRFSGRQFSNSRSEMNVSTLELGDSALYLCASSQGTGYYEQYFGPGTRLTVT.

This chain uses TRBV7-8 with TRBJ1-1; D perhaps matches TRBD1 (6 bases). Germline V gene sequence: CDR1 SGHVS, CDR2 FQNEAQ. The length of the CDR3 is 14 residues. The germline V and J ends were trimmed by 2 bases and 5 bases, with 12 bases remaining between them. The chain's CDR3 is CASSLTGGGTEAFF. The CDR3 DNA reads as TGTGCCAGCAGCTTAACCGGGGGCGGTACTGAAGCTTTCTTT. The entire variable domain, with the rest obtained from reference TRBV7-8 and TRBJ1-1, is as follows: GAGVSQSPRYKVAKRGQDVALRCDPISGHVSLFWYQQALGQGPEFLTYFQNEAQLDKSGLPSDRFFAERPEGSVSTLKIQRTQQEDSAVYLCASSLTGGGTEAFFGQGTRLTVV.

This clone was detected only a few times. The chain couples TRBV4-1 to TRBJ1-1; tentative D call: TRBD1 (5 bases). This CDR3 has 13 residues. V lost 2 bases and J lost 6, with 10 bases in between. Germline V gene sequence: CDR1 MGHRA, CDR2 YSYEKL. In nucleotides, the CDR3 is TGCGCCAGCAGCCAAACAGGATTGTCTGAAGCTTTCTTT. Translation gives CASSQTGLSEAFF.

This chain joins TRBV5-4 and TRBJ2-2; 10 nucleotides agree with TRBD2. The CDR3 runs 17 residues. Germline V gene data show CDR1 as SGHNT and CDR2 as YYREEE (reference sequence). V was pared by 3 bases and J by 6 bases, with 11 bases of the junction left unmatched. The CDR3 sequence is CASSSNLKREGPGELFF. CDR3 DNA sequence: TGTGCCAGCAGCTCGAACCTCAAGCGGGAGGGCCCCGGGGAGCTGTTTTTT.

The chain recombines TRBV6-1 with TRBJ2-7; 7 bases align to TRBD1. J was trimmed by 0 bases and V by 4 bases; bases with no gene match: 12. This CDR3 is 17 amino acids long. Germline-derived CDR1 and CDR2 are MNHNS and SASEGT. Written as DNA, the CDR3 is TGTGCCAGCAGTGGAATAACCACAGGGGCGAGCTCCTACGAGCAGTACTTC. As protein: CASSGITTGASSYEQYF.

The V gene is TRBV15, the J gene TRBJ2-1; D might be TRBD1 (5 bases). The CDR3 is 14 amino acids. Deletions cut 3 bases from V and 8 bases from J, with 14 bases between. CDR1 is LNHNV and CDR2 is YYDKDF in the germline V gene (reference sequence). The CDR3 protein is CATSSRQGAHEQFF. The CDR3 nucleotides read TGTGCCACCAGCAGCCGCCAAGGGGCTCATGAGCAGTTCTTC.

For the CDR3, the DNA is TGCAGCGTAGGGACAGGGGGCGCAAATTACGAGCAGTACTTC. This translates into CSVGTGGANYEQYF. V is TRBV29-1 and J is TRBJ2-7, with 12 nucleotides matching TRBD1. Germline V gene data show CDR1 as SQVTM and CDR2 as ANQGSEA. This CDR3 is 14 amino acids long. Trimming removed 6 bases from V and 4 bases from J; junction bases left unmatched: 7.

The CDR3 DNA follows: TGTGCCAGCAGTTTGATGTGGACATCTTACGAGCAGTACTTC. It codes for CASSLMWTSYEQYF. This rearrangement joins TRBV27 to TRBJ2-7, with D possibly being TRBD1 (5 bases). This CDR3 has 14 residues. Germline loops: CDR1 MNHEY, CDR2 SMNVEV (reference sequence). V lost 3 bases, J lost 4 bases, and 13 bases lay in between.

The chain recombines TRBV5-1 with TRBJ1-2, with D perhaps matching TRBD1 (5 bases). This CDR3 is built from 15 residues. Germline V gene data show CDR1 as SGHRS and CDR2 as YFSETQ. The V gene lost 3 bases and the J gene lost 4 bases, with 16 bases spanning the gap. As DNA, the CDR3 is TGCGCCAGCAGCTCCTACTCACAGGAGAGCTATGGCTACACCTTC. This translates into CASSSYSQESYGYTF.

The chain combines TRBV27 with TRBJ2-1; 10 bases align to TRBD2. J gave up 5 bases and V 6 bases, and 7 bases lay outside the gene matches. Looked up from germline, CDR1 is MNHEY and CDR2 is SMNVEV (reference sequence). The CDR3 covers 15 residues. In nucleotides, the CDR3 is TGTGCCAGCAGCCTAGAACTAGCGGGGAACAATGAGCAGTTCTTC. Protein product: CASSLELAGNNEQFF.

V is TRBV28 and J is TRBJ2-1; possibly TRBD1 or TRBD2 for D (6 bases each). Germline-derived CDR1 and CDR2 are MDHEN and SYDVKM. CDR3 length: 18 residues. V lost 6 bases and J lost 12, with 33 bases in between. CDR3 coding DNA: TGTGCCAGCAGATCCCCGAAGGGGGGCCCCTCAACGGTTTACTGGCAGTTCTTC. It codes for CASRSPKGGPSTVYWQFF.

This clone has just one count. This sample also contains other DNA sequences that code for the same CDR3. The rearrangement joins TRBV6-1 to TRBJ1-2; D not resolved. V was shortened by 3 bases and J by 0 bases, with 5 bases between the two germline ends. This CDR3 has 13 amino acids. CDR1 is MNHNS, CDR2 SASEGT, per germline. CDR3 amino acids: CASSDRTNYGYTF. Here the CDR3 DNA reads TGTGCCAGCAGTGACAGGACTAACTATGGCTACACCTTC.

Here the CDR3 reads CASSLRDRGLWPQHF. In DNA form, the CDR3 reads TGTGCCAGCAGCTTGCGGGACAGGGGGCTTTGGCCCCAGCATTTT. V and J are TRBV5-7 and TRBJ1-5, with 12 positions matching TRBD1. TRBV5-7 counts as an open reading frame of uncertain function. V lost 1 base to trimming and J lost 9 bases; unmatched junction nucleotides: 5. This CDR3 has 15 amino acids.

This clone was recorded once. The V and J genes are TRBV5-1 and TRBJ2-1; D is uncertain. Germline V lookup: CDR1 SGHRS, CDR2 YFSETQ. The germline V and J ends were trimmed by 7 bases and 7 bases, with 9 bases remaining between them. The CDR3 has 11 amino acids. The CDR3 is CASGVGNEQFF. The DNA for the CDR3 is TGCGCCAGCGGGGTAGGGAATGAGCAGTTCTTC.

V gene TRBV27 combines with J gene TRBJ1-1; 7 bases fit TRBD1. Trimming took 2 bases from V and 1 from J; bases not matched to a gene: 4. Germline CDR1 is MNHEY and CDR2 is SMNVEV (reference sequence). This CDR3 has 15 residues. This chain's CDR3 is CASSLPTGSNTEAFF. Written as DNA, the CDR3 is TGTGCCAGCAGTTTACCGACAGGGTCGAACACTGAAGCTTTCTTT.